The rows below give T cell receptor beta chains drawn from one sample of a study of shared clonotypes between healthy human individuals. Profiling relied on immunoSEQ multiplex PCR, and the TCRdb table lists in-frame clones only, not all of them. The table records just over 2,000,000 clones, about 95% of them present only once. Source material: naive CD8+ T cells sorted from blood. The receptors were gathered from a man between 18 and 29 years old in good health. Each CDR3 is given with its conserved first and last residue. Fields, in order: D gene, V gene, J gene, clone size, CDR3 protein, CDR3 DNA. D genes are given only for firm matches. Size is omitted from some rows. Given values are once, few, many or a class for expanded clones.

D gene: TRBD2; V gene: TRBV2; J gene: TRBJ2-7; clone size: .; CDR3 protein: CASSTLAEEQYF; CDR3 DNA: TGTGCCAGCAGTACCCTAGCGGAAGAGCAGTACTTC
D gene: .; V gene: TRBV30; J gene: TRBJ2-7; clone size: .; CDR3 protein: CAWSVGGYYEQYF; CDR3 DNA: TGTGCCTGGAGTGTAGGAGGGTACTACGAGCAGTACTTC
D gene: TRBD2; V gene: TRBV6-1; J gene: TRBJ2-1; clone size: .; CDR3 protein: CASSEVLAGMESSYNEQFF; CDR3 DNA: TGTGCCAGCAGTGAGGTTCTAGCGGGAATGGAGAGCTCCTACAATGAGCAGTTCTTC
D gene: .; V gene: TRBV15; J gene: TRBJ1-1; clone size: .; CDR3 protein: CATSRAWEGNTEAFF; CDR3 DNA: TGTGCCACCAGCAGAGCATGGGAGGGCAACACTGAAGCTTTCTTT
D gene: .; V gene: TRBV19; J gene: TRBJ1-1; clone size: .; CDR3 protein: CASSMPGTEAFF; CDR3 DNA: TGTGCCAGTAGTATGCCCGGGACTGAAGCTTTCTTT
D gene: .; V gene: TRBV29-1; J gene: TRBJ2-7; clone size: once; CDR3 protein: CSVDGPAYEQYF; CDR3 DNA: TGCAGCGTTGACGGTCCCGCCTACGAGCAGTACTTC
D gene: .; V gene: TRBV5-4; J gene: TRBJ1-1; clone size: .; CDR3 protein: CASSFQGGPTEAFF; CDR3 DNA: TGTGCCAGCAGCTTCCAAGGGGGGCCGACTGAAGCTTTCTTT
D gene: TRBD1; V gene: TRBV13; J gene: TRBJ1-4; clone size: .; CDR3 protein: CASSDGTALMPNEKLFF; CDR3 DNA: TGTGCCAGCAGCGACGGGACAGCACTCATGCCTAATGAAAAACTGTTTTTT
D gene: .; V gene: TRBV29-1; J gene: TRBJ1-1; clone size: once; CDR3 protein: CSGLGPANTEAFF; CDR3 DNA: TGCAGCGGTTTGGGGCCTGCGAACACTGAAGCTTTCTTT
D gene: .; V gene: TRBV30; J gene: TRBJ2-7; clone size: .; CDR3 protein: CAWKPDGYEQYF; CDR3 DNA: TGTGCCTGGAAACCGGACGGATACGAGCAGTACTTC